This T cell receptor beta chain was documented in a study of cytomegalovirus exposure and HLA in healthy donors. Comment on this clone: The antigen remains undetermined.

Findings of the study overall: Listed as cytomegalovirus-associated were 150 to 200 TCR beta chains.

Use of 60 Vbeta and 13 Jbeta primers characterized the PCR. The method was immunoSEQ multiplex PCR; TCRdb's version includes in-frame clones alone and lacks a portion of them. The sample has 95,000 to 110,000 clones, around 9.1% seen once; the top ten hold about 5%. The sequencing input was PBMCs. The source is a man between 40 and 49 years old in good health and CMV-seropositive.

Written as DNA, the CDR3 is TGTGCCAGCAGCTTAAGAGGAGGGGAGACCCAGTACTTC. Its translation: CASSLRGGETQYF. The J gene is TRBJ2-5, the V gene TRBV7-9; D possibly corresponds to TRBD2 (6 bases). This CDR3 has 13 amino acids. CDR1 and CDR2 from the germline V gene are SEHNR and FQNEAQ (reference sequence). The V end lost 2 bases, the J end lost 5 bases, and 9 bases lay between the germline ends.